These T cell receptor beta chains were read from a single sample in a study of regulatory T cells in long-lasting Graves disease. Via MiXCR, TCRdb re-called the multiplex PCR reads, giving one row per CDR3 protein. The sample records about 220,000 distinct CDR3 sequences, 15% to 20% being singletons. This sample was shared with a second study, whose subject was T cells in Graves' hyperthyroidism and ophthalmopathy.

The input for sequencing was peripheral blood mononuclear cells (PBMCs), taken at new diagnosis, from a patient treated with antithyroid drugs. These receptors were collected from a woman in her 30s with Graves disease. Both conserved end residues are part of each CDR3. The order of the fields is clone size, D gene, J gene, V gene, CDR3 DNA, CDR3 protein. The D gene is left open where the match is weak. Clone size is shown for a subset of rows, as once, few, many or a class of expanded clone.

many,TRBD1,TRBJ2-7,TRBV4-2,TGTGCCAGCAGCCAGGGACAGGGGCCCTCAATGGAGCAGTACTTC,CASSQGQGPSMEQYF
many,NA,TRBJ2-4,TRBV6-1,TGTGCCAGCAGCGACCGTGGGGTCATTCAGTACTTC,CASSDRGVIQYF
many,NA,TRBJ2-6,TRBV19,TGTGCCAGTCACACCCTACTTGGGCCGTCTGGGGCCAACGTCCTGACTTTC,CASHTLLGPSGANVLTF
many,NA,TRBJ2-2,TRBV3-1,TGTGCCAGCAGCCAAGAGACCTCCGGCGGGAACACCGGGGAGCTGTTTTTT,CASSQETSGGNTGELFF
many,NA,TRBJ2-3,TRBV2,TGTGCCAGCAGTGAGGCCCTTTTAGATACGCAGTATTTT,CASSEALLDTQYF
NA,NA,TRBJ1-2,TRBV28,TGTGCCAGCAGTTTATTGGGCCTCTATGGCTACACCTTC,CASSLLGLYGYTF
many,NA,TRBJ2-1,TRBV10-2,TGCGCCAGCGGACGGCTAGCGAACAATGAGCAGTTCTTC,CASGRLANNEQFF
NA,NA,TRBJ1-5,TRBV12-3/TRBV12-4,TGTGCCAGCAGTCGGGGTAGGCAGCCCCAGCATTTT,CASSRGRQPQHF
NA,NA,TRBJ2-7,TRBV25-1,TGTGCCAGCAGTGAATTTTTCGACGGAGGGGAGCAGTACTTC,CASSEFFDGGEQYF
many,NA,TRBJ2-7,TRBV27,TGTGCCAGCAAACCCCTAGGACCCCACGAGCAGTACTTC,CASKPLGPHEQYF
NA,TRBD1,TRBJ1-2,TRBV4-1,TGCGCCAGCAGCCAAGCCCTGACAGGGTGGTCTCAATATGGCTACACCTTC,CASSQALTGWSQYGYTF
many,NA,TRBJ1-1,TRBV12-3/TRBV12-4,TGTGCCAGCAGACCAAGGGGCACTGAAGCTTTCTTT,CASRPRGTEAFF
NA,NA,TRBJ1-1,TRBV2,TGTGCCAGCAGTGTTACAGTTGAAGCTTTCTTT,CASSVTVEAFF
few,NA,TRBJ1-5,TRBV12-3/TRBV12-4,TGTGCCAGCAGTTTAGGAGGAGGACAGCCCCAGCATTTT,CASSLGGGQPQHF
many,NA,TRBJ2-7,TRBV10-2,TGCGCCAGCAGGCCGGGACCCTCAACCTCCTACGAGCAGTACTTC,CASRPGPSTSYEQYF
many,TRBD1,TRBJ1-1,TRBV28,TGTGCCAGCAGTTTGGCAGGGGGCGGACCTTTCTTT,CASSLAGGGPFF
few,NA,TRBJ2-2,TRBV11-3,TGTGCCAGCAGCTTAGGAACATCTAGCGTATCAGCCGGGGAGCTGTTTTTT,CASSLGTSSVSAGELFF
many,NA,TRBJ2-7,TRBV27,TGTGCCAGCAGTTATGGGAGAGGAGGGGGCAAATCCTACGAGCAGTACTTC,CASSYGRGGGKSYEQYF
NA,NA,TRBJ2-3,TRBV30,TGTGCCTGTGGGGGGCAGGGCTCGCAGTATTTT,CACGGQGSQYF
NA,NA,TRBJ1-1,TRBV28,TGTGCCAGCAGCGATCAGATCACTGAAGCTTTCTTT,CASSDQITEAFF
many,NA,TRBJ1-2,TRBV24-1,TGTGCCACCAGTGATCTAGGGGCGAGAGGCTACACCTTC,CATSDLGARGYTF
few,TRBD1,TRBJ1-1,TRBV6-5,TGTGCCAGCAGTTCCCTACAGGGGACTGAAGCTTTCTTT,CASSSLQGTEAFF
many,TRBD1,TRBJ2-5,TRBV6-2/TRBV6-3,TGTGCCAGCAGTTCGACAGACAGGGGCCTGACCCAGTACTTC,CASSSTDRGLTQYF
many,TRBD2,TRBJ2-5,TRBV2,TGTGCCAGCAAATCCGGGACTAGCGGGAGAGAGGCCCAGTACTTC,CASKSGTSGREAQYF